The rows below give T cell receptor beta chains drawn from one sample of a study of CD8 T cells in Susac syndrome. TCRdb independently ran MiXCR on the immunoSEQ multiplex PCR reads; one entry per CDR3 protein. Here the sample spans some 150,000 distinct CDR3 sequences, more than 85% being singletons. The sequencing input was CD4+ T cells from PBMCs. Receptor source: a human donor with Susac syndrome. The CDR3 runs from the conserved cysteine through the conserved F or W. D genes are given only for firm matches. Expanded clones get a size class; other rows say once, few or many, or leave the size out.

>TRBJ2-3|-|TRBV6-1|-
CASSEAPRAGTQYF
TGTGCCAGCAGTGAAGCGCCCAGGGCGGGTACGCAGTATTTT
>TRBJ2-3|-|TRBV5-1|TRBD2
CASATSGGGTDTQYF
TGCGCCAGCGCGACTAGCGGGGGAGGCACAGATACGCAGTATTTT
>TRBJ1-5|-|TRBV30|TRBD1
CAWSGDSVQPQHF
TGTGCCTGGAGCGGGGACAGCGTACAGCCCCAGCATTTT
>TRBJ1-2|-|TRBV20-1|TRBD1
CSVPGTGGPRSDGYTF
TGCAGTGTACCTGGGACAGGGGGCCCTAGGTCCGATGGCTACACCTTC
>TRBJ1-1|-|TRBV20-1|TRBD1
CRATGDTEAFF
TGCAGGGCCACAGGGGACACTGAAGCTTTCTTT
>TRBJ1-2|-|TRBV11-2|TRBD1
CASGESQGAHYGYTF
TGTGCCAGCGGGGAGAGTCAGGGGGCACACTATGGCTACACCTTC
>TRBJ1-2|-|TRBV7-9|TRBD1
CASSLGQAGLYGYTF
TGTGCCAGCAGCCTAGGACAGGCTGGGCTATATGGCTACACCTTC
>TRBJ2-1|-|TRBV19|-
CASSNSRGMGNEQFF
TGTGCCAGTAGTAATAGTAGGGGAATGGGCAATGAGCAGTTCTTC
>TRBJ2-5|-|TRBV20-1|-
CSASSQETQYF
TGCAGTGCATCGTCTCAGGAGACCCAGTACTTC
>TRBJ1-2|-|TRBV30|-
CAWSVRGAYYGYTF
TGTGCCTGGAGTGTAAGAGGGGCGTACTATGGCTACACCTTC
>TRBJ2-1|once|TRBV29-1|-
CSLRLGTYNEQFF
TGCAGCCTCAGGTTGGGGACCTACAATGAGCAGTTCTTC
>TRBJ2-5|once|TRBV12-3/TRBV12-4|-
CASSPSYETQYF
TGTGCCAGCAGTCCCAGCTATGAGACCCAGTACTTC
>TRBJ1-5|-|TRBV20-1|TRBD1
CSARTGINQPQHF
TGCAGTGCTAGGACAGGGATAAATCAGCCCCAGCATTTT
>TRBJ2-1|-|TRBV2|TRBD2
CASSERGGSYNEQFF
TGTGCCAGCAGTGAACGGGGGGGCTCCTACAATGAGCAGTTCTTC
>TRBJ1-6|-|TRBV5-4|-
CASSFERTYNSPLHF
TGTGCCAGCAGCTTCGAACGGACCTATAATTCACCCCTCCACTTT
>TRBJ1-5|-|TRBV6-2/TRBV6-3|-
CASSYEALGNQPQHF
TGTGCCAGCAGTTACGAGGCCCTTGGCAATCAGCCCCAGCATTTT
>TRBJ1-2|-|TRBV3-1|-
CASSQGERGHGYTF
TGTGCCAGCAGCCAAGGGGAAAGGGGCCATGGCTACACCTTC
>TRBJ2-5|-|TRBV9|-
CASSVGATEETQYF
TGTGCCAGCAGCGTAGGAGCTACAGAAGAGACCCAGTACTTC
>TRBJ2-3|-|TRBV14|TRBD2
CASSQSGAGPDTQYF
TGTGCCAGCAGCCAGAGCGGGGCTGGGCCAGATACGCAGTATTTT
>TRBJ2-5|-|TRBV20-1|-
CSARGRVGGGETQYF
TGCAGTGCTAGAGGCAGGGTTGGAGGTGGAGAGACCCAGTACTTC
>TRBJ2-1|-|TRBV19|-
CASSIFGAHSYNEQFF
TGTGCCAGTAGTATTTTCGGGGCACACTCCTACAATGAGCAGTTCTTC
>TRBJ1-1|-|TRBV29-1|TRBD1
CSANRGNTEAFF
TGCAGCGCGAACAGGGGTAACACTGAAGCTTTCTTT
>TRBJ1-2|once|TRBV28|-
CASSLSYRADYTF
TGTGCCAGCAGTCTTTCGTACAGGGCAGACTACACCTTC
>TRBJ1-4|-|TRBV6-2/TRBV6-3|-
CASSLRVGGEKLFF
TGTGCCAGCAGTTTGCGAGTAGGTGGAGAAAAACTGTTTTTT
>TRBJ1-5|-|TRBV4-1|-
CASSPGGGRNQPQHF
TGCGCCAGCAGCCCGGGAGGGGGGCGAAATCAGCCCCAGCATTTT
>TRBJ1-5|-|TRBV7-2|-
CASSLAPTNNQPQHF
TGTGCCAGCAGCTTGGCACCCACCAACAATCAGCCCCAGCATTTT
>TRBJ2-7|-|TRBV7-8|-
CASTLNWDGSYEQYF
TGTGCCAGCACCTTAAATTGGGACGGTTCCTACGAGCAGTACTTC
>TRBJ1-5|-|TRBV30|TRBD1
CAWDLGQGNQPQHF
TGTGCCTGGGACTTAGGACAGGGAAATCAGCCCCAGCATTTT
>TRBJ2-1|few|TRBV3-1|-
CASSQDEGGGEQFF
TGTGCCAGCAGCCAAGATGAGGGAGGCGGAGAGCAGTTCTTC
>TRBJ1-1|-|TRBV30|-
CAWSVQSNTEAFF
TGTGCCTGGAGTGTACAGTCGAATACTGAAGCTTTCTTT
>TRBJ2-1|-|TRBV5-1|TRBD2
CASELAGGTYNEQFF
TGCGCCAGCGAACTAGCGGGGGGAACCTACAATGAGCAGTTCTTC
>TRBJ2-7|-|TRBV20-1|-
CSARIFRRQDSYEQYF
TGCAGTGCTAGAATATTCCGTCGACAGGACTCCTACGAGCAGTACTTC
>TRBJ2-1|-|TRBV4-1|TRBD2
CASSQDSGPPSYNEQFF
TGCGCCAGCAGCCAAGATAGCGGGCCACCATCCTACAATGAGCAGTTCTTC
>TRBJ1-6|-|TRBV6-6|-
CATRDGYSPLHF
TGTGCCACCCGGGACGGCTATTCACCCCTCCACTTT
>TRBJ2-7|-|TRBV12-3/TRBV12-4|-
CASSFSPEGGDEQYF
TGTGCCAGCAGTTTTAGCCCGGAGGGAGGAGACGAGCAGTACTTC
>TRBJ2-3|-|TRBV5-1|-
CASSLEGRTSTDTQYF
TGCGCCAGCAGCTTGGAGGGCAGGACTAGCACAGATACGCAGTATTTT
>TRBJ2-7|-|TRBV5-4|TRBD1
CASSSTGTVPGQYF
TGTGCCAGCAGCTCAACCGGGACAGTCCCCGGGCAGTACTTC
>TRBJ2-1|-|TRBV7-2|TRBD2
CASRVGGVAGEFDEQFF
TGTGCCAGCAGAGTAGGAGGAGTAGCGGGAGAGTTCGATGAGCAGTTCTTC
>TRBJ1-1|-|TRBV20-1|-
CSARADTNTEAFF
TGCAGTGCTAGAGCTGACACCAACACTGAAGCTTTCTTT
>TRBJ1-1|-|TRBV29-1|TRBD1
CSTGTGGQNTEAFF
TGCAGCACAGGGACAGGGGGCCAGAACACTGAAGCTTTCTTT
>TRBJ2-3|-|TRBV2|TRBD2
CASAPASGGSDTQYF
TGTGCCAGCGCCCCGGCTAGCGGGGGCTCAGATACGCAGTATTTT
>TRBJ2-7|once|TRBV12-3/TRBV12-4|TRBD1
CASSRRDRGFGQYF
TGTGCCAGCAGTCGCCGGGACAGGGGATTTGGGCAGTACTTC
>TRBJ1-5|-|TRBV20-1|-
CSARGGTPEAQHF
TGCAGTGCTAGGGGGGGGACACCAGAAGCCCAGCATTTT
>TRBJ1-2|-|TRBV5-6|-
CASTYGSNYGYTF
TGTGCCAGCACCTACGGGAGTAACTATGGCTACACCTTC
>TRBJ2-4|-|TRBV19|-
CASNRDSTKNIQYF
TGTGCCAGTAACCGGGACTCGACTAAAAACATTCAGTACTTC
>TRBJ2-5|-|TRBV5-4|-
CASTRQDLETQYF
TGTGCCAGCACACGACAGGATTTAGAGACCCAGTACTTC
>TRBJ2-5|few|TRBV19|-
CASSRSVQETQYF
TGTGCCAGTAGTAGGAGCGTCCAAGAGACCCAGTACTTC
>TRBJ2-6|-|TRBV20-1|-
CSARVRTDFASGANVLTF
TGCAGTGCTAGAGTCCGGACAGACTTCGCATCTGGGGCCAACGTCCTGACTTTC
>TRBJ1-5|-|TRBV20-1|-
CSAIAGGLNQPQHF
TGCAGTGCCATCGCTGGGGGACTCAATCAGCCCCAGCATTTT
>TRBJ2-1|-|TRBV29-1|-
CSAVGGSSYNEQFF
TGCAGCGCCGTCGGAGGCAGCTCCTACAATGAGCAGTTCTTC
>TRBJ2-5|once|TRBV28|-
CASTKGETQYF
TGTGCCAGCACAAAGGGGGAGACCCAGTACTTC
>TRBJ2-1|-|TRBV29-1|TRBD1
CSGGTAYNEQFF
TGCAGCGGAGGGACAGCCTACAATGAGCAGTTCTTC
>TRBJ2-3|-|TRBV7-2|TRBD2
CASSLASVPGLAGGSDTQYF
TGTGCCAGCAGCTTAGCCTCCGTCCCGGGACTAGCGGGAGGCTCGGATACGCAGTATTTT
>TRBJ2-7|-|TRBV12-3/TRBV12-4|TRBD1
CASSPGQSFGEQYF
TGTGCCAGCAGTCCGGGACAGTCCTTCGGAGAGCAGTACTTC
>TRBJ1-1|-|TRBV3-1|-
CASSQGLENTEAFF
TGTGCCAGCAGCCAAGGTCTCGAGAACACTGAAGCTTTCTTT